This passage covers 29 T cell receptor beta chains from one sample sequenced in a study of immune evolution from preneoplasia to lung adenocarcinoma. The table came from immunoSEQ multiplex PCR; TCRdb's copy has only in-frame clones and leaves some out. This sample has 20,000 or so clones, with 60% to 80% found just once. Material: FFPE invasive lung adenocarcinoma tissue. The receptors were gathered from a person between 55 and 69 years old with lung adenocarcinoma.

This clone has only one observation. V usage is TRBV10-1 and J usage is TRBJ2-5; D may be TRBD2 (6 bases). The CDR3 totals 17 residues. The V and J ends lost 1 base and 5 bases respectively, with 20 bases between them. Germline CDR1 is WNHNN and CDR2 is SYGVQD (reference sequence). The CDR3 sequence: CASSEWRGRAAGETQYF. CDR3 DNA: TGCGCCAGCAGTGAGTGGAGGGGTCGGGCCGCTGGGGAGACCCAGTACTTC.

The chain couples TRBV18 to TRBJ1-6; D ambiguous. This CDR3 is 15 amino acids long. CDR1 and CDR2 from the germline V gene are KGHSH and LQKENI. V lost 0 bases and J lost 9, with 12 bases in between. Here the CDR3 DNA reads TGTGCCAGCTCACCACCGGAGGGTGCAGCTTCACCCCTCCACTTT. Its translation: CASSPPEGAASPLHF.

This chain links TRBV12-5 with TRBJ2-3; weak D call: TRBD1 (6 bases). Trimming removed 5 bases from V and 2 bases from J, with 11 bases in between. The CDR3 runs to 14 residues. Germline loops: CDR1 LGHNT, CDR2 FRNRAP. This CDR3 is CASGPGQNTDTQYF. For the CDR3, the DNA is TGTGCTAGTGGTCCCGGACAGAACACAGATACGCAGTATTTT.

The chain recombines TRBV5-4 with TRBJ2-7; D is possibly TRBD1 (6 bases). The ends were cut back, 0 bases at V and 1 base at J, with 11 bases in the middle. The CDR3 is made up of 15 amino acids. Germline CDR1 reads SGHNT; CDR2 reads YYREEE (reference sequence). Written as DNA, the CDR3 is TGTGCCAGCAGCTTGGGGCAGGGGTTTTCCTACGAGCAGTACTTC. It is translated as CASSLGQGFSYEQYF.

This chain links TRBV18 with TRBJ2-1; 15 bases are shared with TRBD2. The ends lost 2 bases at V and 8 bases at J; junction bases unmatched: 4. The germline gives CDR1 KGHSH, CDR2 LQKENI. This CDR3 contains 16 residues. CDR3 in amino acids: CASSPGTSGGSDEQFF. For the CDR3, the DNA is TGTGCCAGCTCACCAGGGACTAGCGGGGGGAGCGATGAGCAGTTCTTC. Filled out from reference TRBV18 and TRBJ2-1, the complete variable domain reads NAGVMQNPRHLVRRRGQEARLRCSPMKGHSHVYWYRQLPEEGLKFMVYLQKENIIDESGMPKERFSAEFPKEGPSILRIQQVVRGDSAAYFCASSPGTSGGSDEQFFGPGTRLTVL.

The chain employs TRBV7-9 and TRBJ1-1; D ambiguous. CDR1 and CDR2 (germline): SEHNR, FQNEAQ (reference sequence). This CDR3 is built from 13 residues. Trimming left V 3 bases short and J 4 bases short, with 9 bases between. The CDR3 region has the DNA TGTGCCAGCAGCTTCGTAGGGAGCACTGAAGCTTTCTTT. Translated: CASSFVGSTEAFF.

The V gene is TRBV28, the J gene TRBJ2-5, with D perhaps matching TRBD1 (6 bases). The germline V gene has CDR1 MDHEN and CDR2 SYDVKM. The CDR3 is 16 amino acids. The germline V and J ends were trimmed by 7 bases and 5 bases, with 23 bases remaining between them. As DNA, the CDR3 is TGTGCCAGCACAACCCTCGCTGGACAGCCGAGGGAGACCCAGTACTTC. Encoded protein: CASTTLAGQPRETQYF.

This clone was counted once. A read error may account for a junction end that differs from germline. Other DNA sequences in this specimen translate into the identical CDR3. V usage is TRBV14 and J usage is TRBJ1-5; D ambiguous. Per germline, CDR1 SGHDN and CDR2 FVKESK. The CDR3 contains 13 residues. CDR3 nucleotides: TGTGCCAGCAGCCAGTTTACAAATCAGCCCCAGCACTTT. Translated: CASSQFTNQPQHF.

This chain connects TRBV30 to TRBJ1-4; no firm D call. Looked up from germline, CDR1 is GTSNPN and CDR2 is SVGIG (reference sequence). The ends were cut back, 2 bases at V and 8 bases at J, with 9 bases in the middle. This CDR3 region has 12 residues. CDR3 in DNA: TGTGCCTGGAGTAAGGGTCGAGAAAAACTGTTTTTT. Residues: CAWSKGREKLFF.

In this sample, this clone turned up a few times. This chain joins TRBV29-1 and TRBJ2-4; D may be TRBD1 or TRBD2 (5 bases each). The V gene's germline CDR1 is SQVTM and CDR2 ANQGSEA. The V gene lost 4 bases and the J gene lost 2 bases, with 9 bases spanning the gap. The CDR3 runs 13 residues. This CDR3 is CSVAGPSKNIQYF. In DNA form, the CDR3 reads TGCAGCGTTGCGGGACCCTCCAAAAACATTCAGTACTTC.

This sequence joins TRBV7-2 and TRBJ1-1, with a tentative D call TRBD1 (5 bases). V was clipped by 5 bases and J by 4 bases, with 11 bases between them. There are 13 residues in the CDR3. The germline gives CDR1 SGHTA, CDR2 FQGNSA. The CDR3 region has the DNA TGTGCCAGCAGCCCTAGGACACTCACTGAAGCTTTCTTT. The encoded protein is CASSPRTLTEAFF.

This chain uses TRBV4-1 with TRBJ2-2, with 9 positions matching TRBD1. The CDR3 totals 16 residues. The ends lost 4 bases at V and 6 bases at J; junction bases unmatched: 9. Looked up from germline, CDR1 is MGHRA and CDR2 is YSYEKL. The CDR3 reads CASSLGTGTGSGELFF. The CDR3 nucleotides read TGCGCCAGCAGCCTGGGGACAGGGACGGGGTCCGGGGAGCTGTTTTTT.

The chain links TRBV29-1 to TRBJ2-3; 11 bases align to TRBD2. V trimming: 1 base; J trimming: 5 bases; junction bases outside the gene matches: 5. Per germline, CDR1 SQVTM and CDR2 ANQGSEA. There are 15 residues in the CDR3. CDR3 in amino acids: CSVEGGSGRGDTQYF. As DNA, the CDR3 is TGCAGCGTTGAAGGGGGTAGCGGGAGGGGAGATACGCAGTATTTT.

This clone has just one count. This chain uses TRBV6-5 with TRBJ1-5; D may be TRBD1 (5 bases). Germline V gives CDR1 MNHEY, CDR2 SVGAGI. The CDR3 runs 13 residues. The germline V and J ends were trimmed by 5 bases and 5 bases, with 10 bases remaining between them. Written as DNA, the CDR3 is TGTGCCAGCAGTGGGATGGGACATCAGCCCCAGCATTTT. The encoded protein is CASSGMGHQPQHF.

CDR3 bases: TGTGCCAGCAGTTTTAACAGGGGAAGGGAGACCCAGTACTTC. It is translated as CASSFNRGRETQYF. V usage is TRBV7-8 and J usage is TRBJ2-5; 7 nucleotides align to TRBD1. This CDR3 has 14 amino acids. Germline V CDR1 and CDR2: SGHVS, FQNEAQ. V lost 6 bases, J lost 5 bases, and 9 bases stayed unmatched.

V usage is TRBV28 and J usage is TRBJ2-3, with a possible D match to TRBD2 (6 bases). The length of the CDR3 is 16 residues. Germline CDR1 MDHEN, CDR2 SYDVKM. V shed 5 bases and J shed 1 base, with 16 bases lying between them. For the CDR3, the DNA is TGTGCCAGCAGTCCCGGTTTGGGGGGAGGCACAGATACGCAGTATTTT. Protein sequence: CASSPGLGGGTDTQYF.

The CDR3 reads CASSGRTGTYEQYF. Here the CDR3 DNA reads TGTGCCAGCAGCGGACGGACAGGGACCTACGAGCAGTACTTC. The chain carries TRBV2 and TRBJ2-7; 8 bases line up with TRBD1. CDR1 SNHLY and CDR2 FYNNEI come from the germline V gene. The V segment lost 6 bases and the J segment 2 bases; nucleotides outside the gene matches: 6. This CDR3 has 14 residues.

The table lists this clone with a few counts. V usage is TRBV11-3 and J usage is TRBJ1-1, with D possibly TRBD1 on 5 matching bases. The CDR3 consists of 13 residues. With 2 bases removed from V and 4 bases from J, the gap between germline ends came to 8 bases. CDR1 is SGHNT, CDR2 YENEEA, per germline. CDR3: CASSLQGSTEAFF. CDR3 in DNA: TGTGCCAGCAGCTTACAGGGTAGCACTGAAGCTTTCTTT.

This clone has just one count. The genes are TRBV5-1 and TRBJ2-5, with 9 bases that match TRBD1. The trim removed 4 bases at V and 5 bases at J, leaving 9 bases unmatched. This CDR3 is built from 15 residues. Germline values: CDR1 SGHRS, CDR2 YFSETQ. CDR3 sequence: CASSPLGQGWETQYF. The CDR3 DNA reads as TGCGCCAGCAGCCCCCTGGGACAGGGATGGGAGACCCAGTACTTC.

The rearrangement links TRBV7-8 to TRBJ1-2, with 12 bases fitting TRBD1. Germline CDR1 SGHVS, CDR2 FQNEAQ. V lost 5 bases, J lost 5 bases, and 9 bases stayed unmatched. The CDR3 is made up of 16 amino acids. The CDR3 bases are TGTGCCAGCAGCCCCCGGGACAGGGGGCGCGAGTATGGCTACACCTTC. It yields the protein CASSPRDRGREYGYTF.

This clone was observed once. The V call is TRBV5-1, the J call TRBJ2-3; 7 bases align to TRBD1. The CDR3 consists of 14 residues. J was trimmed by 8 bases and V by 0 bases; bases with no gene match: 6. Germline lookup yields CDR1 SGHRS and CDR2 YFSETQ. As DNA, the CDR3 is TGCGCCAGCAGCTTGGGGCAGGGGGTTGGTACGCAGTATTTT. This sequence encodes CASSLGQGVGTQYF. Full variable domain (rest looked up from reference TRBV5-1 and TRBJ2-3): KAGVTQTPRYLIKTRGQQVTLSCSPISGHRSVSWYQQTPGQGLQFLFEYFSETQRNKGNFPGRFSGRQFSNSRSEMNVSTLELGDSALYLCASSLGQGVGTQYFGPGTRLTVL.

The genes are TRBV19 and TRBJ2-7; D is uncertain. CDR1 and CDR2 (germline): LNHDA, SQIVND (reference sequence). This CDR3 region has 15 residues. V lost 1 base, J lost 0 bases, and 10 bases lay in between. The CDR3 DNA is TGTGCCAGTAGTATAGGCATATGGGGCTCCTACGAGCAGTACTTC. Translation: CASSIGIWGSYEQYF.

This clone showed up just a few times. This chain links TRBV4-1 with TRBJ1-2; D is unclear. CDR1 and CDR2 (germline): MGHRA, YSYEKL. Trimming shortened V by 0 bases and J by 2 bases, and 4 bases separated the two germline ends. This CDR3 comprises 13 residues. The CDR3 DNA follows: TGCGCCAGCAGCCAAGATCAGAACTATGGCTACACCTTC. It encodes CASSQDQNYGYTF.

This rearrangement joins TRBV4-2 to TRBJ2-6, with 8 bases fitting TRBD1. V dropped 7 bases and J dropped 1; count of bases not matched to a gene: 6. The CDR3 has 16 amino acids. CDR1 and CDR2 from the germline V gene are LGHNA and YNFKEQ. The CDR3 here is CASNYRTGSGANVLTF. The CDR3 nucleotides are TGTGCCAGCAACTACAGGACAGGGTCTGGGGCCAACGTCCTGACTTTC.

V gene TRBV7-2 combines with J gene TRBJ2-4; a possible D gene is TRBD1 (6 bases). Germline CDR1 SGHTA, CDR2 FQGNSA. V lost 5 bases and J 0 bases, leaving 11 bases between the germline ends. The CDR3 is 15 amino acids. The CDR3 bases are TGTGCCAGCAGCACACAGGGTGTAGCCAAAAACATTCAGTACTTC. Residues: CASSTQGVAKNIQYF.

The rearrangement joins TRBV28 to TRBJ1-6, with D tentatively TRBD1 (5 bases). This CDR3 contains 14 residues. Germline loops: CDR1 MDHEN, CDR2 SYDVKM. V lost 7 bases to trimming and J lost 0 bases, with 7 bases between them. For the CDR3, the DNA is TGTGCCAGCATTCAGGGCTCCTATAATTCACCCCTCCACTTT. It is translated as CASIQGSYNSPLHF.

V usage is TRBV18 and J usage is TRBJ2-1; perhaps TRBD2 as D (6 bases). Trimming left V 1 base short and J 6 bases short, with 16 bases between. This CDR3 has 16 residues. Germline CDR1 is KGHSH and CDR2 is LQKENI. The CDR3 bases are TGTGCCAGCTCACCACGTGGACGACTAGGATCCAATGAGCAGTTCTTC. Translated: CASSPRGRLGSNEQFF.

The rearrangement uses TRBV5-4 and TRBJ1-6, with D possibly being TRBD1 (6 bases). In germline, CDR1 is SGHNT, CDR2 YYREEE (reference sequence). V was pared by 4 bases and J by 9 bases, with 14 bases between. The CDR3 totals 14 residues. The CDR3 reads CASSSDRRGSPLHF. The CDR3 DNA sequence: TGTGCCAGCAGCAGTGACAGGCGGGGTTCACCCCTCCACTTT.

This clone was recorded a few times. This sequence joins TRBV7-9 and TRBJ2-5, with D unclear. Germline loops: CDR1 SEHNR, CDR2 FQNEAQ (reference sequence). With 4 bases removed from V and 5 bases from J, the gap between germline ends came to 8 bases. The CDR3 is made up of 12 amino acids. The CDR3 sequence: CASSWIGETQYF. CDR3 bases: TGTGCCAGCAGCTGGATAGGGGAGACCCAGTACTTC.